The 10 T cell receptor beta chains in this list originate from one sample, sequenced in a study of STAT3 mutations in large granular lymphocyte leukemia. General study findings and limits: In T-cell large granular lymphocyte leukemia, about half of patients showed multiple immunodominant subclonotypes.

Method: immunoSEQ multiplex PCR; TCRdb's copy keeps in-frame clones and lacks some. The sample lists approximately 43,000 clones, roughly three quarters seen once, with more than 0.35% in the top ten. No antigen has been identified for these receptors. The specimen sequenced was PBMCs. The receptors were gathered from a human donor with T large granular lymphocyte leukemia. Some clones in this sample may be carry-over from other donors' samples.

The J gene is TRBJ2-1, the V gene TRBV19; 7 positions agree with TRBD2. Per germline, CDR1 LNHDA and CDR2 SQIVND (reference sequence). With V trimmed by 6 bases and J by 4 bases, 9 bases remained unmatched. The CDR3 runs to 15 residues. In DNA form, the CDR3 reads TGTGCCAGTAGCTTGGGGGGGGAGGGGTACAATGAGCAGTTCTTC. Translating gives CASSLGGEGYNEQFF.

The J gene is TRBJ2-7, the V gene TRBV4-2, with 11 bases matching TRBD2. J was trimmed by 2 bases and V by 5 bases; bases with no gene match: 5. Germline assignment: CDR1 LGHNA and CDR2 YNFKEQ. The CDR3 totals 15 residues. DNA for the CDR3: TGTGCCAGCAGCGCTAGCGGGGGGAATGCCTACGAGCAGTACTTC. Amino acid sequence: CASSASGGNAYEQYF.

The V call is TRBV7-9, the J call TRBJ1-3; D is undetermined. Trimming shortened V by 7 bases and J by 0 bases, and 16 bases separated the two germline ends. CDR3 size: 16 residues. CDR1 and CDR2 from the germline V gene are SEHNR and FQNEAQ (reference sequence). In nucleotides, the CDR3 is TGTGCCAGCACCTGGGTGGCGGACCGCTCTGGAAACACCATATATTTT. Protein product: CASTWVADRSGNTIYF.

The chain combines TRBV27 with TRBJ1-1, with 9 bases matching TRBD1. Germline-derived CDR1 and CDR2 are MNHEY and SMNVEV (reference sequence). This CDR3 region has 14 residues. Germline trimming cut 5 bases from V and 3 bases from J; bases unmatched to any gene: 4. The CDR3 DNA reads as TGTGCCAGCAGTAACAGGGGGCCGTACACTGAAGCTTTCTTT. It codes for CASSNRGPYTEAFF.

The rearrangement joins TRBV27 to TRBJ2-2; D remains ambiguous. The germline V and J ends were trimmed by 2 bases and 2 bases, with 9 bases remaining between them. CDR1 MNHEY and CDR2 SMNVEV come from the germline V gene (reference sequence). This CDR3 has 15 amino acids. CDR3 region: CASSLGSVNTGELFF. In nucleotides, the CDR3 is TGTGCCAGCAGTTTAGGGTCGGTTAACACCGGGGAGCTGTTTTTT.

This chain connects TRBV19 to TRBJ2-1; 7 bases fit TRBD2. The CDR3 is made up of 14 amino acids. CDR1 is LNHDA, CDR2 SQIVND, per germline (reference sequence). J lost 3 bases, V lost 7 bases, and 6 bases had no gene match. The CDR3 here is CASMVGGGYNEQFF. For the CDR3, the DNA is TGTGCCAGTATGGTGGGGGGGGGCTACAATGAGCAGTTCTTC.

This clone has a handful of counts. The chain employs TRBV7-9 and TRBJ2-3; possible D gene TRBD2, 7 bases. V was cut by 3 bases and J by 0 bases, with 22 bases left in between. Germline V gene data show CDR1 as SEHNR and CDR2 as FQNEAQ (reference sequence). The CDR3 is 19 residues long. The CDR3 loop reads CASSFRRGRASSSTDTQYF. The CDR3 nucleotides are TGTGCCAGCAGCTTCCGGCGGGGGCGAGCTTCTTCTAGCACAGATACGCAGTATTTT.

As DNA, the CDR3 is TGCGCCAGCAGCTTGAATGGCGGGAATCCACAGGGTGACACCGGGGAGCTGTTTTTT. Protein sequence: CASSLNGGNPQGDTGELFF. The rearrangement joins TRBV5-1 to TRBJ2-2, with D perhaps assigned TRBD1 or TRBD2 (6 bases each). With 1 base removed from V and 3 bases from J, the gap between germline ends came to 22 bases. Germline-derived CDR1 and CDR2 are SGHRS and YFSETQ. This CDR3 comprises 19 residues.

The rearrangement uses TRBV18 and TRBJ1-3, with TRBD1 identical over 8 bases. Trimming cost V 6 bases and J 8 bases; bases outside gene matches: 12. Germline V gene sequence: CDR1 KGHSH, CDR2 LQKENI. The CDR3 runs to 15 residues. The CDR3 region has the DNA TGTGCCAGCTCCCCCGGGCAGGGGGCGCGGGACACCATATATTTT. Its translation is CASSPGQGARDTIYF. The whole variable domain, filled in from reference TRBV18 and TRBJ1-3, reads NAGVMQNPRHLVRRRGQEARLRCSPMKGHSHVYWYRQLPEEGLKFMVYLQKENIIDESGMPKERFSAEFPKEGPSILRIQQVVRGDSAAYFCASSPGQGARDTIYFGEGSWLTVV.

The chain recombines TRBV30 with TRBJ1-1, with TRBD1 as a possible D gene (5 bases). The CDR3 covers 12 residues. In germline, CDR1 is GTSNPN, CDR2 SVGIG (reference sequence). The V end lost 2 bases, the J end lost 4 bases, and 8 bases lay between the germline ends. The CDR3 reads CAWSRGGTEAFF. The CDR3 DNA follows: TGTGCCTGGAGTAGGGGAGGCACTGAAGCTTTCTTT.